This TCR beta chain was profiled in a study of human T cells and chemical hapten exposure. Findings and limits, study-wide: Versus controls, significantly more large CDR3 similarity clusters arose from expanded TCRs. DPC sensitization did not alter TCRs above 1 in 1000 frequency.

As to this clonotype: Its target is unknown.

The sample's time point: patch test 2, 6 weeks after DPC sensitization. Treatment reported: therapeutic diphenylcyclopropenone sensitization with weekly scalp DPC. In the original workflow: Sample TCR totals centred on a median of roughly 96,000, ranging roughly 23,224 to 700,000. Each CDR3 protein is one row after TCRdb ran MiXCR on the RACE reads. The V and J calls and clone size come from TCRdb's table, not from the authors' own analysis. The table has approximately 84,000 distinct CDR3 sequences, roughly 11% seen once. In germline, CDR1 is ENHRY, CDR2 SYGVKD. V lost 10 bases and J lost 5; bases outside the gene matches: 8. This CDR3 has 14 residues.

The chain has TRBV10-3 and TRBJ2-2; 9 bases fit TRBD1. This clonotype originated in a man between 18 and 29 years old with alopecia areata. Some clones in this sample may be carry-over from other donors' samples. Sequences were derived from whole blood, sampled in connection with sensitization to the hapten diphenylcyclopropenone (DPC). The CDR3 sequence is CATPGTGKTGELFF. The DNA for the CDR3 is TGTGCCACTCCAGGGACAGGGAAAACCGGGGAGCTGTTTTTT.